These T cell receptor beta chains were read from a single sample in a study of T cells in localized non-small cell lung cancer. Data came from immunoSEQ multiplex PCR; TCRdb stores just in-frame clones and leaves some out. Here the sample spans 20,000 or so clones, roughly 84% being singletons. Sequencing used peripheral blood, obtained before any cancer treatment. The receptors stem from a man aged 40 to 75 with stage I lung adenocarcinoma. Each CDR3 is given with its conserved first and last residue. The order of the fields is CDR3 protein, CDR3 DNA, clone size, J gene, D gene, V gene. The D gene is left open where the match is weak. Clone size is stated in some rows and not others, as once, few, many or a class when expanded.

cdr3_aa: CASREWPGTGELFF
cdr3_nt: TGTGCCAGCAGGGAATGGCCTGGGACCGGGGAGCTGTTTTTT
clone_size: few
j_call: TRBJ2-2
d_call: .
v_call: TRBV6-1

cdr3_aa: CASSLGENPYEQYF
cdr3_nt: TGTGCCAGCAGTTTGGGGGAGAACCCCTACGAGCAGTACTTC
clone_size: .
j_call: TRBJ2-7
d_call: .
v_call: TRBV28

cdr3_aa: CASSGASGGSAHLF
cdr3_nt: TGTGCCAGCAGCGGAGCTTCGGGGGGCAGCGCGCACCTCTTT
clone_size: few
j_call: TRBJ1-1
d_call: .
v_call: TRBV9

cdr3_aa: CASSLPGGYTF
cdr3_nt: TGTGCCAGCAGTTTACCCGGTGGCTACACCTTC
clone_size: once
j_call: TRBJ1-2
d_call: .
v_call: TRBV28

cdr3_aa: CASSSRQSSGANVLTF
cdr3_nt: TGCGCCAGCAGCTCTAGGCAGAGCTCTGGGGCCAACGTCCTGACTTTC
clone_size: .
j_call: TRBJ2-6
d_call: .
v_call: TRBV5-1

cdr3_aa: CASLAGPPNTGELFF
cdr3_nt: TGTGCCAGCCTAGCGGGACCCCCGAACACCGGGGAGCTGTTTTTT
clone_size: .
j_call: TRBJ2-2
d_call: TRBD2
v_call: TRBV6-5

cdr3_aa: CASSWGQTGELFF
cdr3_nt: TGTGCCAGCAGCTGGGGGCAAACCGGGGAGCTGTTTTTT
clone_size: .
j_call: TRBJ2-2
d_call: .
v_call: TRBV5-6

cdr3_aa: CASSLVGAGVVGEQYF
cdr3_nt: TGCGCCAGCAGCTTGGTCGGCGCGGGAGTCGTAGGCGAGCAGTACTTC
clone_size: once
j_call: TRBJ2-7
d_call: TRBD2
v_call: TRBV5-1

cdr3_aa: CASRRQTGGVYGYTF
cdr3_nt: TGTGCCAGCAGACGACAGACAGGGGGGGTCTATGGCTACACCTTC
clone_size: .
j_call: TRBJ1-2
d_call: TRBD1
v_call: TRBV2

cdr3_aa: CACTSRDSFRSSEQFF
cdr3_nt: TGTGCCTGTACATCCCGGGACAGTTTTCGGTCAAGTGAGCAGTTCTTC
clone_size: few
j_call: TRBJ2-1
d_call: TRBD1
v_call: TRBV30

cdr3_aa: CASSVGGEPYNEQFF
cdr3_nt: TGTGCCAGCAGCGTAGGGGGGGAACCCTACAATGAGCAGTTCTTC
clone_size: .
j_call: TRBJ2-1
d_call: .
v_call: TRBV9

cdr3_aa: CASSQDWGTGTGYTF
cdr3_nt: TGCGCCAGCAGCCAAGATTGGGGGACAGGAACCGGCTACACCTTC
clone_size: .
j_call: TRBJ1-2
d_call: TRBD1
v_call: TRBV4-1

cdr3_aa: CASSPGLNTEAFF
cdr3_nt: TGTGCCAGCAGCCCAGGGTTGAACACTGAAGCTTTCTTT
clone_size: .
j_call: TRBJ1-1
d_call: .
v_call: TRBV4-2

cdr3_aa: CASSSEPGPYGYTF
cdr3_nt: TGTGCCAGCAGTTCGGAACCAGGGCCCTATGGCTACACCTTC
clone_size: .
j_call: TRBJ1-2
d_call: .
v_call: TRBV6-1

cdr3_aa: CASSLEQNYGYTF
cdr3_nt: TGCGCCAGCAGCTTGGAACAGAACTATGGCTACACCTTC
clone_size: .
j_call: TRBJ1-2
d_call: .
v_call: TRBV5-1

cdr3_aa: CASSLGTGPNYGYTF
cdr3_nt: TGTGCCAGCAGCTTAGGGACAGGGCCAAACTATGGCTACACCTTC
clone_size: .
j_call: TRBJ1-2
d_call: TRBD1
v_call: TRBV7-2

cdr3_aa: CASSPLVAGYEQYF
cdr3_nt: TGTGCCAGCTCACCTCTAGTAGCGGGGTACGAGCAGTACTTC
clone_size: .
j_call: TRBJ2-7
d_call: TRBD2
v_call: TRBV18

cdr3_aa: CASLGTFTYEQYF
cdr3_nt: TGTGCCAGCCTGGGGACCTTTACCTACGAGCAGTACTTC
clone_size: .
j_call: TRBJ2-7
d_call: .
v_call: TRBV28

cdr3_aa: CASSPGGISSYNEQFF
cdr3_nt: TGTGCCAGCAGCCCCGGGGGGATCAGCTCCTACAATGAGCAGTTCTTC
clone_size: .
j_call: TRBJ2-1
d_call: TRBD2
v_call: TRBV11-3

cdr3_aa: CASSEGTGDTGELFF
cdr3_nt: TGTGCCAGCAGCGAAGGGACAGGGGACACCGGGGAGCTGTTTTTT
clone_size: .
j_call: TRBJ2-2
d_call: TRBD1
v_call: TRBV4-2

cdr3_aa: CASSLEGQHTDTQYF
cdr3_nt: TGCGCCAGCAGCTTGGAGGGACAGCACACAGATACGCAGTATTTT
clone_size: few
j_call: TRBJ2-3
d_call: TRBD1
v_call: TRBV5-1

cdr3_aa: CAWSSGTVTTDTQYF
cdr3_nt: TGTGCCTGGAGTTCCGGGACCGTCACCACAGATACGCAGTATTTT
clone_size: .
j_call: TRBJ2-3
d_call: .
v_call: TRBV30

cdr3_aa: CASSLSGSYEQYF
cdr3_nt: TGTGCCAGCAGTTTATCGGGTTCCTACGAGCAGTACTTC
clone_size: .
j_call: TRBJ2-7
d_call: .
v_call: TRBV27

cdr3_aa: CASSLALSQVYGYTF
cdr3_nt: TGTGCCAGCAGCTTAGCGCTTTCACAGGTCTATGGCTACACCTTC
clone_size: .
j_call: TRBJ1-2
d_call: .
v_call: TRBV11-2

cdr3_aa: CASSISPGEQFF
cdr3_nt: TGTGCCAGCAGCATTAGCCCGGGTGAGCAGTTCTTC
clone_size: few
j_call: TRBJ2-1
d_call: .
v_call: TRBV5-4

cdr3_aa: CASSLQGQANTEAFF
cdr3_nt: TGTGCCAGCAGTCTCCAAGGGCAGGCCAACACTGAAGCTTTCTTT
clone_size: medium-sized
j_call: TRBJ1-1
d_call: .
v_call: TRBV2

cdr3_aa: CASSPDRVGQETQYF
cdr3_nt: TGCGCCAGCAGCCCGGACAGGGTGGGACAAGAGACCCAGTACTTC
clone_size: .
j_call: TRBJ2-5
d_call: TRBD1
v_call: TRBV5-1

cdr3_aa: CASSPLGPDTQYF
cdr3_nt: TGTGCCAGCAGTCCTCTAGGCCCAGATACGCAGTATTTT
clone_size: .
j_call: TRBJ2-3
d_call: .
v_call: TRBV7-7

cdr3_aa: CASRATGGDTQYF
cdr3_nt: TGTGCCAGCAGGGCCACTGGGGGAGATACGCAGTATTTT
clone_size: few
j_call: TRBJ2-3
d_call: .
v_call: TRBV4-2

cdr3_aa: CASGLLGVYGYTF
cdr3_nt: TGTGCTAGTGGTTTGCTAGGGGTGTATGGCTACACCTTC
clone_size: .
j_call: TRBJ1-2
d_call: .
v_call: TRBV12-5

cdr3_aa: CAWSVMGEGLSPSYGYTF
cdr3_nt: TGTGCCTGGAGTGTAATGGGGGAAGGACTCTCCCCAAGCTATGGCTACACCTTC
clone_size: .
j_call: TRBJ1-2
d_call: .
v_call: TRBV30

cdr3_aa: CASSFRETQYF
cdr3_nt: TGTGCCAGCAGCTTCAGGGAGACCCAGTACTTC
clone_size: .
j_call: TRBJ2-5
d_call: .
v_call: TRBV6-5

cdr3_aa: CASRLLGGHPDTQYF
cdr3_nt: TGTGCCAGCAGATTATTGGGAGGGCATCCAGATACGCAGTATTTT
clone_size: .
j_call: TRBJ2-3
d_call: TRBD2
v_call: TRBV2

cdr3_aa: CASSTTTTGYRTQYF
cdr3_nt: TGTGCCAGCAGCACGACGACGACAGGGTACAGGACGCAGTATTTT
clone_size: once
j_call: TRBJ2-3
d_call: TRBD1
v_call: TRBV11-2

cdr3_aa: CATSSWPPTEAFF
cdr3_nt: TGTGCCACCAGCAGCTGGCCCCCCACTGAAGCTTTCTTT
clone_size: .
j_call: TRBJ1-1
d_call: .
v_call: TRBV15